The 26 T cell receptor beta chains below all came from one sample that was sequenced in a study of read filtering for tumor transcriptome and immune sequencing. Molecular barcoded adaptors covering alpha/delta and beta/gamma chains were used on approximately 400 ng RNA. TCRdb fed the reads into MiXCR, producing one record per CDR3 protein. The sample includes some 19,000 distinct CDR3 sequences, approximately 20% of them seen just once. The source material was a population of CD138-negative cells sorted from bone marrow. These TCRs come from a donor older than 35 with multiple myeloma.

This clonotype was seen repeatedly, ten times or more. J is TRBJ2-7 and V is TRBV15; D perhaps matches TRBD1 (6 bases). The germline CDR1 and CDR2 sequences are LNHNV and YYDKDF (reference sequence). V lost 8 bases to trimming and J lost 3 bases, with 14 bases between them. This CDR3 spans 13 amino acids. The CDR3 here is CATGRDTIYEQYF. DNA for the CDR3: TGTGCCACCGGCCGGGACACCATCTACGAGCAGTACTTC.

This clonotype has ten or more counts. The chain combines TRBV20-1 with TRBJ2-7, with 7 bases lining up with TRBD2. CDR3 length: 14 residues. V lost 2 bases to trimming and J lost 5 bases; unmatched junction nucleotides: 9. Germline CDR1 reads DFQATT; CDR2 reads SNEGSKA (reference sequence). CDR3 DNA sequence: TGCAGTGCTAGAAATGTAGCGGGTCGGAACGAGCAGTACTTC. This translates into CSARNVAGRNEQYF.

The chain links TRBV5-1 to TRBJ2-3; no definite D call. Looked up from germline, CDR1 is SGHRS and CDR2 is YFSETQ. The CDR3 loop spans 15 amino acids. Between the trimmed V and J ends, which lost 2 bases and 2 bases, there was a span of 12 bases. The CDR3 loop reads CASSFEGRSTDTQYF. The CDR3 DNA is TGCGCCAGCAGCTTTGAAGGAAGGTCCACAGATACGCAGTATTTT. Complete variable domain (other parts from reference TRBV5-1 and TRBJ2-3): KAGVTQTPRYLIKTRGQQVTLSCSPISGHRSVSWYQQTPGQGLQFLFEYFSETQRNKGNFPGRFSGRQFSNSRSEMNVSTLELGDSALYLCASSFEGRSTDTQYFGPGTRLTVL.

As concerns this clonotype: Being one base from a much bigger clone, this may be a read error. The chain links TRBV5-1 to TRBJ2-3; TRBD1 or TRBD2 may be the D gene (5 bases each). Trimming removed 4 bases from V and 5 bases from J, with 14 bases in between. The CDR3 runs 14 residues. Germline V gene data show CDR1 as SGHRS and CDR2 as YFSETQ. This chain's CDR3 is CASSVGATKDTQYF. The CDR3 coding sequence is TGCGCCAGCAGCGTCGGGGCTACTAAAGATACGCAGTATTTT.

This clonotype was recorded at least ten times. The chain combines TRBV20-1 with TRBJ2-7; D possibly corresponds to TRBD1 (5 bases). CDR1 and CDR2 from the germline V gene are DFQATT and SNEGSKA (reference sequence). CDR3 length equals 14 residues. Trimming shortened V by 6 bases and J by 0 bases, and 15 bases separated the two germline ends. The CDR3 nucleotides read TGCAGTGCCATTCAGGGAAGGGGCTCCTACGAGCAGTACTTC. Amino acids: CSAIQGRGSYEQYF.

The chain's CDR3 is CASSLGSADTQYF. The CDR3 DNA is TGCGCCAGCAGTTTAGGTAGCGCGGATACGCAGTATTTT. The V call is TRBV4-3, the J call TRBJ2-3; D may be TRBD2 (5 bases). The V and J ends lost 6 bases and 6 bases respectively, with 13 bases between them. Germline CDR1 LGHNA, CDR2 YSLEER. The CDR3 totals 13 residues.

The V and J genes are TRBV6-6 and TRBJ1-5; 8 bases agree with TRBD1. Germline V CDR1 and CDR2: MNHNY, SVGAGI (reference sequence). The V and J ends lost 10 bases and 6 bases, in that order; junction bases with no gene match: 11. The CDR3 spans 14 residues. CDR3 sequence reads: CATSETGGRQPQHF. For the CDR3, the DNA is TGTGCCACCTCTGAAACAGGGGGGCGTCAGCCCCAGCATTTT.

The gene calls are TRBV28 and TRBJ2-7; no clear D gene. The germline gives CDR1 MDHEN, CDR2 SYDVKM. V was pared by 6 bases and J by 4 bases, with 13 bases between. The CDR3 spans 13 residues. In DNA, the CDR3 is TGTGCCAGCAGGTCAGAGAGTTCATACGAGCAGTACTTC. This codes for CASRSESSYEQYF.

The sample holds many counts of this clonotype. The rearrangement links TRBV20-1 to TRBJ2-5, with D tentatively TRBD2 (6 bases). The CDR3 contains 15 residues. V was cut by 6 bases and J by 5 bases, with 22 bases left in between. The germline CDR1 and CDR2 sequences are DFQATT and SNEGSKA (reference sequence). The CDR3 DNA is TGCAGTGCAAACGGGGAGGCATCCCTTACTGAGACCCAGTACTTC. Translation: CSANGEASLTETQYF.

This clonotype has ten or more counts. The genes are TRBV29-1 and TRBJ2-7; D is perhaps TRBD1 (6 bases). V lost 0 bases and J lost 2, with 14 bases in between. The germline V gene encodes CDR1 SQVTM and CDR2 ANQGSEA. The CDR3 is 15 residues long. CDR3: CSVEDPGQVPYEQYF. The DNA of the CDR3 is TGCAGCGTTGAAGATCCGGGACAAGTACCCTACGAGCAGTACTTC.

At least ten counts were recorded for this clonotype. This sequence joins TRBV29-1 and TRBJ2-7, with 10 positions matching TRBD1. The CDR3 extends over 12 amino acids. CDR1 is SQVTM, CDR2 ANQGSEA, per germline. V shed 6 bases and J 3 bases; nucleotides not matched to a gene: 2. The CDR3 here is CSVRTGGYEQYF. Here the CDR3 DNA reads TGCAGCGTACGGACAGGGGGCTACGAGCAGTACTTC.

Relative to its sample, this clonotype is medium-sized. This chain uses TRBV29-1 with TRBJ2-7, with D perhaps TRBD2 (6 bases). Germline V gene lookup returns CDR1 SQVTM and CDR2 ANQGSEA. CDR3 length: 15 amino acids. Deletions cut 3 bases from V and 5 bases from J, with 20 bases between. CDR3 bases: TGCAGCGTTGACTACGGGACTTTCGGTTTAAACGAGCAGTACTTC. It specifies CSVDYGTFGLNEQYF.

This clonotype showed up just a few times. J is TRBJ2-6 and V is TRBV28; D remains unclear. V lost 6 bases and J lost 2, with 11 bases in between. The CDR3 has 15 residues. Germline CDR1 is MDHEN and CDR2 is SYDVKM. The CDR3 sequence: CASSRTQAGANVLTF. CDR3 nucleotide sequence: TGTGCCAGCAGCCGTACTCAGGCTGGGGCCAACGTCCTGACTTTC.

This clonotype was found many times. V and J are TRBV6-5 and TRBJ2-2; D is unclear. Germline CDR1 reads MNHEY; CDR2 reads SVGAGI. CDR3 length: 16 residues. Trimming took 0 bases from V and 7 from J, leaving 15 bases between them. In DNA form, the CDR3 reads TGTGCCAGCAGTTACTCTTCCACCCTACCCGGCGGGGAGCTGTTTTTT. Its translation: CASSYSSTLPGGELFF.

To note about this clonotype: The junction shows a germline mismatch at one end, possibly a read error. The CDR3 DNA reads as TGCAGCATTGATGGGTCCGGGACAGGGTTTACAGATACGCAGTATTTT. Translating it yields CSIDGSGTGFTDTQYF. The chain uses TRBV29-1 and TRBJ2-3; 9 nucleotides align to TRBD1. The CDR3 length is 16 residues. Looked up from germline, CDR1 is SQVTM and CDR2 is ANQGSEA.

The chain carries TRBV5-1 and TRBJ1-1; no reliable D call. Germline lookup yields CDR1 SGHRS and CDR2 YFSETQ. Trimming shortened V by 4 bases and J by 5 bases, and 30 bases separated the two germline ends. The CDR3 is made up of 19 amino acids. CDR3 nucleotide sequence: TGCGCCAGCAGCCTATTCTGGAACAGTGCGTTTTCGGAGGATACTGAAGCTTTCTTT. Protein sequence: CASSLFWNSAFSEDTEAFF.

This clonotype was seen ten or more times. The chain recombines TRBV9 with TRBJ2-3, with TRBD2 as a possible D gene (7 bases). The CDR3 consists of 16 residues. V was pared by 3 bases and J by 6 bases, with 20 bases between. Looked up from germline, CDR1 is SGDLS and CDR2 is YYNGEE. In DNA form, the CDR3 reads TGTGCCAGCAGCGACCCGCGGGGGCGGGAGAGGGATACGCAGTATTTT. Its translation is CASSDPRGRERDTQYF.

This clonotype occurred many times. The chain has TRBV25-1 and TRBJ2-3; the D is unclear. The length of the CDR3 is 13 residues. Trimming took off 7 bases at V and 4 bases at J, with 12 bases between the two ends. CDR1 is MGHDK and CDR2 is SYGVNS in the germline V gene. CDR3 protein: CASTGQVADTQYF. The CDR3 coding sequence is TGTGCCAGCACCGGCCAGGTTGCAGATACGCAGTATTTT.

This clonotype appeared a few times. The CDR3 loop is CATGARVAGELFF. DNA of the CDR3: TGTGCCACCGGAGCCAGGGTTGCCGGGGAGCTGTTTTTT. The rearrangement uses TRBV24-1 and TRBJ2-2; tentative D call: TRBD1 (5 bases). The CDR3 has 13 residues. Trimming removed 9 bases from V and 6 bases from J, with 13 bases in between. Germline assignment: CDR1 KGHDR and CDR2 SFDVKD.

The sample holds many counts of this clonotype. The chain links TRBV13 to TRBJ2-1; TRBD2 agrees at 7 bases. Trimming removed 8 bases from V and 7 bases from J; junction bases left unmatched: 14. The CDR3 is 15 amino acids. Looked up from germline, CDR1 is PRHDT and CDR2 is FYEKMQ (reference sequence). The CDR3 spells CASYYRGGERNEQFF. The DNA for the CDR3 is TGTGCCAGCTACTACCGGGGAGGGGAGAGAAATGAGCAGTTCTTC.

The chain employs TRBV28 and TRBJ1-5; 9 bases align to TRBD1. The germline gives CDR1 MDHEN, CDR2 SYDVKM. The CDR3 runs to 17 residues. The junction had 13 bases not matched to a gene; V was cut back by 7 bases and J by 3 bases. The CDR3 protein is CASNKTPGQGFNQPQHF. The CDR3 bases are TGTGCCAGCAACAAAACACCGGGACAGGGTTTCAATCAGCCCCAGCATTTT.

With regard to this clonotype: A far larger clone lies a single base away; this is likely a read error. This rearrangement joins TRBV6-2 or TRBV6-3 to TRBJ2-2; 8 bases line up with TRBD1. Germline trimming cut 5 bases from V and 4 bases from J; bases unmatched to any gene: 3. The CDR3 covers 14 residues. CDR1 and CDR2 from the germline V gene are MNHEY and SVGEGT. CDR3 loop: CASSTGQGTGELFF. CDR3 nucleotides: TGTGCCAGCAGTACCGGACAGGGCACCGGGGAGCTGTTTTTT.

V usage is TRBV6-5 and J usage is TRBJ2-1; D ambiguous. Trimming took off 5 bases at V and 4 bases at J, with 12 bases between the two ends. Germline V lookup: CDR1 MNHEY, CDR2 SVGAGI. The CDR3 totals 14 residues. The CDR3 sequence: CASSGPPEYNEQFF. CDR3 in DNA: TGTGCCAGCAGTGGCCCGCCCGAGTACAATGAGCAGTTCTTC.

In this sample, this clonotype turned up many times. The J gene is TRBJ2-5, the V gene TRBV20-1; 10 nucleotides match TRBD2. The CDR3 contains 18 residues. Trimming took 6 bases from V and 4 from J; bases not matched to a gene: 20. Germline values: CDR1 DFQATT, CDR2 SNEGSKA (reference sequence). The CDR3 DNA follows: TGCAGTGCGTCCCCTCTTCCTAGCGGGAGTAGAATATTAGAGACCCAGTACTTC. The encoded protein is CSASPLPSGSRILETQYF.

Many counts were recorded for this clonotype. This sequence joins TRBV7-9 and TRBJ1-1; D call uncertain. The CDR3 is 15 residues long. Germline assignment: CDR1 SEHNR and CDR2 FQNEAQ (reference sequence). The germline V and J ends were trimmed by 6 bases and 1 base, with 15 bases remaining between them. The CDR3: CASSRPPTANTEAFF. CDR3 in DNA: TGTGCCAGCAGTCGCCCCCCTACAGCGAACACTGAAGCTTTCTTT.

This clonotype was detected many times. The chain uses TRBV30 and TRBJ2-3; TRBD2 matches at 8 bases. J lost 4 bases, V lost 3 bases, and 6 bases had no gene match. The germline gives CDR1 GTSNPN, CDR2 SVGIG (reference sequence). This CDR3 comprises 14 residues. CDR3 protein: CAWRISGSADTQYF. CDR3 nucleotide sequence: TGTGCCTGGAGGATAAGCGGGAGTGCAGATACGCAGTATTTT. The full variable domain, completed using reference TRBV30 and TRBJ2-3, is SQTIHQWPATLVQPVGSPLSLECTVEGTSNPNLYWYRQAAGRGLQLLFYSVGIGQISSEVPQNLSASRPQDRQFILSSKKLLLSDSGFYLCAWRISGSADTQYFGPGTRLTVL.